This T cell receptor (beta chain) emerged from a study of blood T cells in healthy people across ages. Study observations and caveats: Higher diversity, along with more naive CD4+ cells, distinguished long-lived donors from aged donors. Observed TCR beta diversity per million T cells went down as age went up. This fall followed a roughly linear course with age.

Staff drew around 10 milliliters of peripheral blood from each donor. Through a sample-barcoded 5' primer and a J-beta primer mix, a second PCR was run for roughly 6 to 12 cycles. TCRdb reprocessed the 5' RACE reads with MiXCR, giving one entry per CDR3 protein. This sample has more than 1 million distinct CDR3 sequences, with 35% to 55% found just once. The CDR3 loop spans 15 amino acids. Per the germline V gene, CDR1 is SNHLY and CDR2 is FYNNEI. Comments on this clonotype: What it binds is unknown. A read error may account for a junction end that differs from germline.

Source material: blood. The clonotype comes from an older woman in good health. This chain uses TRBV2 with TRBJ1-6, with D possibly matching TRBD1 (5 bases). The CDR3 nucleotides read TGTGCCAGCGGTGAAAGGGGCCGTCTAGGGTCACCCCTCCACTTT. Protein sequence: CASGERGRLGSPLHF.